This T cell receptor (beta chain) was found in a study of blood T cell repertoires in COVID-19. Study summary: Acute and convalescent COVID-19 specimens originated in the United States, Italy and Spain.

Seattle participants joined during active infection and were tracked over time. Concerning this clone: Other DNA sequences within the sample encode an identical CDR3.

The method was immunoSEQ multiplex PCR; TCRdb's version includes in-frame clones alone and lacks a portion of them. The sample lists some 220,000 clones; roughly 85% were seen once. The source material was peripheral blood. This sequence was found in a woman aged 65 to 85 with COVID-19, enrolled during active disease.

The CDR3 bases are TGTGCCAGCAGCATTATAGCGGGGGGGCCCGACACCGGGGAGCTGTTTTTT. Protein product: CASSIIAGGPDTGELFF. J is TRBJ2-2 and V is TRBV9; 11 bases are shared with TRBD2. Per the germline V gene, CDR1 is SGDLS and CDR2 is YYNGEE. V shed 4 bases, J shed 3 bases, and the junction held 8 bases outside the gene matches. The CDR3 extends over 17 amino acids.